This TCR beta chain came from a study of control samples from healthy donors and cancer patients. Profiling relied on immunoSEQ multiplex PCR, and the TCRdb table lists in-frame clones only, not all of them. The sample has over 90,000 clones, under 95% seen once. CDR1 and CDR2 from the germline V gene are KGHDR and SFDVKD. The V segment lost 4 bases and the J segment 11 bases; nucleotides outside the gene matches: 6. The CDR3 totals 13 residues. The sequenced material came from blood. This chain connects TRBV24-1 to TRBJ1-1; 10 nucleotides match TRBD1. The receptor was isolated from a woman aged 18-29 years in good health. The CDR3 reads CATSESGTGAAFF. CDR3 nucleotide sequence: TGTGCCACCAGTGAATCCGGGACAGGGGCCGCTTTCTTT.